The 20 T cell receptor beta chains presented below share a single source sample, sequenced in a study of blood T cell repertoires in COVID-19. Repertoires were generated with immunoSEQ multiplex PCR, while TCRdb's copy carries only in-frame clones and drops some. The sample comprises 200,000 to 250,000 clones, roughly 85% of which are singletons, and 5.1% rests with the top ten. The sample consisted of peripheral blood. The receptors were sampled from a man aged 50 to 60 with COVID-19, enrolled during active disease.

V and J are TRBV3-1 (or the pseudogene TRBV3-2) and TRBJ2-3, with D perhaps matching TRBD2 (6 bases). Looked up from germline, CDR1 is LGHDT and CDR2 is YNNKEL (reference sequence). This CDR3 has 15 residues. Trimming shortened V by 1 base and J by 5 bases, and 13 bases separated the two germline ends. In nucleotides, the CDR3 is TGTGCCAGCAGCCAAGGGGCGGGGTCTGGAGATACGCAGTATTTT. This sequence encodes CASSQGAGSGDTQYF.

The chain links TRBV7-3 to TRBJ1-1; TRBD1 is a possible D gene (6 bases). Germline-derived CDR1 and CDR2 are SGHTA and FQGTGA. V was pared by 6 bases and J by 1 base, with 12 bases between. The CDR3 consists of 14 residues. CDR3 DNA sequence: TGTGCCAGCAGGCAGACAGGCTCGAACACTGAAGCTTTCTTT. Protein product: CASRQTGSNTEAFF.

On this clone itself: One end of the junction fails to match germline, which may point to a read error. This chain links TRBV7-7 with TRBJ2-5, with 8 bases fitting TRBD1. CDR3 length equals 15 residues. Germline assignment: CDR1 SSHAT and CDR2 FNYEAQ (reference sequence). The CDR3 loop is CASSRLTGVQETQYF. The CDR3 nucleotides read TGTGCTAGCAGCCGATTGACAGGGGTCCAAGAGACCCAGTACTTC.

The gene calls are TRBV7-2 and TRBJ2-7, with 7 bases aligning to TRBD2. There are 16 residues in the CDR3. CDR1 is SGHTA and CDR2 is FQGNSA in the germline V gene. V gave up 5 bases and J gave up 0 bases; unmatched junction bases: 10. CDR3 DNA: TGTGCCAGCAGCCATAGGAGCGGGGTAAGCTCCTACGAGCAGTACTTC. Translated, it gives CASSHRSGVSSYEQYF.

The V call is TRBV11-2, the J call TRBJ2-7; D not resolved. Germline lookup yields CDR1 SGHAT and CDR2 FQNNGV. The ends were cut back, 1 base at V and 2 bases at J, with 3 bases in the middle. The CDR3 sequence is 12 residues long. CDR3: CASSLGAYEQYF. CDR3 sequence (DNA): TGTGCCAGCAGCTTAGGAGCCTACGAGCAGTACTTC.

The J gene is TRBJ2-2, the V gene TRBV5-6; D is ambiguous. The germline gives CDR1 SGHDT, CDR2 YYEEEE. CDR3 length: 13 residues. Trimming removed 1 base from V and 7 bases from J, with 8 bases in between. CDR3 amino acids: CASSLNPVGELFF. CDR3 DNA: TGTGCCAGCAGCTTGAATCCCGTCGGGGAGCTGTTTTTT.

V gene TRBV24-1 combines with J gene TRBJ2-1; a possible D gene is TRBD2 (6 bases). CDR3 size: 14 residues. V was clipped by 1 base and J by 6 bases, with 9 bases between them. CDR1 and CDR2 from the germline V gene are KGHDR and SFDVKD. In DNA form, the CDR3 reads TGTGCCACCAGTGATTTTGGAGGGCCCAATGAGCAGTTCTTC. Protein sequence: CATSDFGGPNEQFF.

V is TRBV18 and J is TRBJ2-1; D possibly corresponds to TRBD2 (7 bases). Trimming took off 2 bases at V and 4 bases at J, with 12 bases between the two ends. The CDR3 is 15 amino acids. Germline CDR1 and CDR2: KGHSH and LQKENI. In DNA, the CDR3 is TGTGCCAGCTCACCATTTGGGGGGGCATACAATGAGCAGTTCTTC. Protein product: CASSPFGGAYNEQFF.

V and J are TRBV3-1 (or the pseudogene TRBV3-2) and TRBJ1-2; D remains ambiguous. The CDR3 spans 14 residues. Looked up from germline, CDR1 is LGHDT and CDR2 is YNNKEL (reference sequence). V dropped 3 bases and J dropped 14 bases, with 22 bases sitting between them. The CDR3 coding sequence is TGTGCCAGCAGCCATCGACTTCTGGCGGGTCTGATTACCTTC. It translates to CASSHRLLAGLITF.

The chain employs TRBV6-6 and TRBJ1-2, with TRBD1 matching over 8 bases. Germline V gene lookup returns CDR1 MNHNY and CDR2 SVGAGI (reference sequence). Trimming removed 6 bases from V and 4 bases from J; junction bases left unmatched: 7. This CDR3 is 14 amino acids long. The DNA for the CDR3 is TGTGCCAGCAGCCTTAGACAGGGGATCTATGGCTACACCTTC. Its translation: CASSLRQGIYGYTF.

This chain links TRBV7-3 with TRBJ1-1; no clear D. The CDR3 has 13 residues. Trimming took off 2 bases at V and 1 base at J, with 5 bases between the two ends. Germline V lookup: CDR1 SGHTA, CDR2 FQGTGA. The DNA for the CDR3 is TGTGCCAGCAGCTTACAGGAGAACACTGAAGCTTTCTTT. Translation: CASSLQENTEAFF.

The chain recombines TRBV7-9 with TRBJ1-2; D call uncertain. CDR1 and CDR2 from the germline V gene are SEHNR and FQNEAQ (reference sequence). Trimming pared 4 bases from V and 6 bases from J, leaving 18 bases between. The CDR3 is 15 amino acids. CDR3: CASSSSHPITNGYTF. DNA for the CDR3: TGTGCCAGCAGCTCTAGTCACCCCATTACTAATGGCTACACCTTC.

This clone was counted a few times. The V call is TRBV6-4, the J call TRBJ2-5; 13 bases line up with TRBD2. Per the germline V gene, CDR1 is MRHNA and CDR2 is SNTAGT. The ends lost 6 bases at V and 5 bases at J; junction bases unmatched: 6. The CDR3 covers 15 residues. Here the CDR3 DNA reads TGTGCCAGCAGCGGACTAGCGGGGGCCGAGGAGACCCAGTACTTC. Residues: CASSGLAGAEETQYF.

The chain employs TRBV28 and TRBJ1-6; D ambiguous. V lost 2 bases and J lost 9, with 11 bases in between. Germline assignment: CDR1 MDHEN and CDR2 SYDVKM. The CDR3 extends over 14 amino acids. Here the CDR3 DNA reads TGTGCCAGCAGTTTAAGGCAGGCCAGTTCACCCCTCCACTTT. It is translated as CASSLRQASSPLHF.

The sample holds many counts of this clone. In nucleotides, the CDR3 is TGTGCCAGCAGTTTATCTCCGGGTAGCGGGGGATCCTACGAGCAGTACTTC. Its translation is CASSLSPGSGGSYEQYF. The chain carries TRBV28 and TRBJ2-7; 9 bases map to TRBD2. This CDR3 is 17 amino acids long. Trimming at V came to 1 base and at J to 1 base, leaving 8 bases not matched to a gene. Germline V gene data show CDR1 as MDHEN and CDR2 as SYDVKM.

This chain uses TRBV3-1 (or the pseudogene TRBV3-2) with TRBJ1-6; 7 bases line up with TRBD1. V lost 4 bases and J lost 7; bases outside the gene matches: 7. This CDR3 contains 15 residues. Germline CDR1 reads LGHDT; CDR2 reads YNNKEL (reference sequence). The CDR3 protein is CASSPRGTENSPLHF. CDR3 bases: TGTGCCAGCAGCCCGAGGGGGACAGAAAATTCACCCCTCCACTTT.

This clone was seen a single time. V gene TRBV5-6 combines with J gene TRBJ1-1, with D uncertain. Between the trimmed V and J ends, which lost 2 bases and 6 bases, there was a span of 2 bases. Looked up from germline, CDR1 is SGHDT and CDR2 is YYEEEE. The CDR3 is made up of 10 amino acids. The CDR3 DNA is TGTGCCAGCAGCTTCGCTGAAGCTTTCTTT. Encoded protein: CASSFAEAFF. The complete variable domain, with remaining parts taken from reference TRBV5-6 and TRBJ1-1, reads DAGVTQSPTHLIKTRGQQVTLRCSPKSGHDTVSWYQQALGQGPQFIFQYYEEEERQRGNFPDRFSGHQFPNYSSELNVNALLLGDSALYLCASSFAEAFFGQGTRLTVV.

The chain is built from TRBV27 and TRBJ1-1; D possibly corresponds to TRBD1 (6 bases). The CDR3 spans 14 residues. The V end lost 6 bases, the J end lost 4 bases, and 15 bases lay between the germline ends. The germline gives CDR1 MNHEY, CDR2 SMNVEV (reference sequence). CDR3 DNA: TGTGCCAGCAGCCAACCTGGACAGATCACTGAAGCTTTCTTT. This codes for CASSQPGQITEAFF.

The V call is TRBV2, the J call TRBJ1-1, with D uncertain. Germline V gene sequence: CDR1 SNHLY, CDR2 FYNNEI. The V and J ends lost 7 bases and 0 bases respectively, with 15 bases between them. The length of the CDR3 is 15 residues. The CDR3 reads CASIARTVLNTEAFF. CDR3 nucleotide sequence: TGTGCCAGCATTGCACGGACTGTTTTGAACACTGAAGCTTTCTTT.

DNA of the CDR3: TGTGCCAGCACCTTGGGGGCAGGGGAGCTGTTTTTT. As protein: CASTLGAGELFF. This chain links TRBV12-3 or TRBV12-4 with TRBJ2-2; weak D call: TRBD1 (6 bases). The V gene lost 7 bases and the J gene lost 8 bases, with 11 bases spanning the gap. The CDR3 consists of 12 residues.